These 32 T cell receptor beta chains came from one sample sequenced in a study of shared clonotypes between healthy human individuals. Assay: immunoSEQ multiplex PCR; the TCRdb copy retains only in-frame clones and omits some. The sample carries some 2.1 million clones, roughly 94% recorded once. Sequencing was carried out using naive CD4+ T cells sorted from blood. Regarding subset: CD45RA+ positively selected. Every receptor here comes from a man between 18 and 29 years old in good health.

This clone showed up just once. The CDR3 nucleotides are TGTGCCAGCATCCCCCGACAGGGGTCCCAAGAGACCCAGTACTTC. It is translated as CASIPRQGSQETQYF. This rearrangement joins TRBV2 to TRBJ2-5; 8 nucleotides line up with TRBD1. The germline gives CDR1 SNHLY, CDR2 FYNNEI. The CDR3 totals 15 residues. Trimming cost V 7 bases and J 1 base; bases outside gene matches: 8. Supplemented by reference TRBV2 and TRBJ2-5, the full variable domain reads EPEVTQTPSHQVTQMGQEVILRCVPISNHLYFYWYRQILGQKVEFLVSFYNNEISEKSEIFDDQFSVERPDGSNFTLKIRSTKLEDSAMYFCASIPRQGSQETQYFGPGTRLLVL.

In nucleotides, the CDR3 is TGTGCCAGCAGCTTAGCCCAAGGGACAGCCAACACTGAAGCTTTCTTT. As protein: CASSLAQGTANTEAFF. V is TRBV7-2 and J is TRBJ1-1; TRBD1 matches at 7 bases. The CDR3 consists of 16 residues. In germline, CDR1 is SGHTA, CDR2 FQGNSA. With V trimmed by 0 bases and J by 2 bases, 6 bases remained unmatched.

This clone showed up just once. The chain uses TRBV4-2 and TRBJ1-1; D is uncertain. Germline CDR1 and CDR2: LGHNA and YNFKEQ. V lost 0 bases to trimming and J lost 1 base, with 9 bases between them. The CDR3 totals 15 residues. CDR3 nucleotide sequence: TGTGCCAGCAGCCAAGATGGGTGGGCGAACACTGAAGCTTTCTTT. It translates to CASSQDGWANTEAFF.

The chain is built from TRBV18 and TRBJ1-2; D call uncertain. The CDR3 spans 16 residues. Trimming cost V 0 bases and J 0 bases, with 11 bases left between them. Germline V gene lookup returns CDR1 KGHSH and CDR2 LQKENI. The CDR3 loop is CASSPPGRTANYGYTF. As DNA, the CDR3 is TGTGCCAGCTCACCACCCGGCCGGACGGCTAACTATGGCTACACCTTC.

V gene TRBV5-1 combines with J gene TRBJ2-7; 8 bases line up with TRBD2. V lost 9 bases, J lost 6 bases, and 11 bases stayed unmatched. CDR1 and CDR2 (germline): SGHRS, YFSETQ. This CDR3 spans 13 amino acids. In DNA form, the CDR3 reads TGCGCCACCGGGGGGGAACCTGAGGCCGAGCAGTACTTC. Encoded protein: CATGGEPEAEQYF.

V gene TRBV7-2 combines with J gene TRBJ1-5; TRBD1 matches 9 bases. Germline lookup yields CDR1 SGHTA and CDR2 FQGNSA. V was clipped by 3 bases and J by 6 bases; unmatched bases: 6. The CDR3 contains 15 residues. CDR3 in DNA: TGTGCCAGCAGCTTCACAGGGGGCTTGGGTCAGCCCCAGCATTTT. Amino acid sequence: CASSFTGGLGQPQHF.

The rearrangement uses TRBV5-4 and TRBJ2-7; D uncertain. V was cut by 4 bases and J by 0 bases, with 11 bases left in between. Per germline, CDR1 SGHNT and CDR2 YYREEE (reference sequence). The CDR3 is made up of 14 amino acids. This chain's CDR3 is CASSPGFSSYEQYF. The CDR3 bases are TGTGCCAGCAGCCCAGGATTTAGCTCCTACGAGCAGTACTTC.

The J gene is TRBJ1-4, the V gene TRBV28; perhaps TRBD1 as D (5 bases). Trimming shortened V by 8 bases and J by 5 bases, and 18 bases separated the two germline ends. CDR1 and CDR2 (germline): MDHEN, SYDVKM. CDR3 size: 15 residues. CDR3 loop: CASGTPGRRNEKLFF. CDR3 nucleotides: TGTGCCAGCGGAACCCCGGGACGGCGAAATGAAAAACTGTTTTTT.

V and J are TRBV18 and TRBJ2-7, with 9 bases matching TRBD1. V lost 4 bases, J lost 5 bases, and 3 bases stayed unmatched. The germline CDR1 and CDR2 sequences are KGHSH and LQKENI. The CDR3 totals 13 residues. CDR3 loop: CASSRQGVDEQYF. The CDR3 DNA follows: TGTGCCAGCTCACGACAGGGGGTGGACGAGCAGTACTTC.

This rearrangement joins TRBV30 to TRBJ2-1; unclear D gene. Germline values: CDR1 GTSNPN, CDR2 SVGIG (reference sequence). The CDR3 has 15 amino acids. V was shortened by 0 bases and J by 4 bases, with 13 bases between the two germline ends. In DNA form, the CDR3 reads TGTGCCTGGAGTGTAGGTAGCTTCTCGTACAATGAGCAGTTCTTC. Its translation: CAWSVGSFSYNEQFF.

This clone showed up just once. This chain links TRBV25-1 with TRBJ1-1, with D possibly matching TRBD1 (6 bases). The V end lost 4 bases, the J end lost 7 bases, and 25 bases lay between the germline ends. This CDR3 has 17 residues. CDR1 and CDR2 (germline): MGHDK, SYGVNS. DNA of the CDR3: TGTGCCAGCAGTGCCCCTGGGTCCCACAGGGCTGGGATTGAAGCTTTCTTT. Its protein product is CASSAPGSHRAGIEAFF.

The rearrangement joins TRBV5-4 to TRBJ2-3, with TRBD2 matching over 7 bases. Germline CDR1 reads SGHNT; CDR2 reads YYREEE (reference sequence). The trim removed 3 bases at V and 3 bases at J, leaving 7 bases unmatched. The CDR3 consists of 15 residues. The CDR3 loop reads CASSSAGVRTDTQYF. In nucleotides, the CDR3 is TGTGCCAGCAGCTCCGCGGGAGTACGTACAGATACGCAGTATTTT.

The chain employs TRBV30 and TRBJ2-1; 7 nucleotides align to TRBD2. Trimming took 0 bases from V and 6 from J; bases not matched to a gene: 11. Germline CDR1 and CDR2: GTSNPN and SVGIG (reference sequence). There are 16 residues in the CDR3. The CDR3 reads CAWSVPGGSKRNEQFF. The CDR3 DNA follows: TGTGCCTGGAGTGTACCGGGCGGGAGTAAACGCAATGAGCAGTTCTTC.

J is TRBJ2-7 and V is TRBV4-1, with TRBD1 matching 8 bases. Looked up from germline, CDR1 is MGHRA and CDR2 is YSYEKL. The V segment lost 2 bases and the J segment 0 bases; nucleotides outside the gene matches: 3. The CDR3 consists of 15 residues. The CDR3 DNA sequence: TGCGCCAGCAGCCAACGGACAGGGTTCTCCTACGAGCAGTACTTC. Its translation: CASSQRTGFSYEQYF.

The CDR3 region has the DNA TGCGCCAGCAGTCGACCTCGAGGTAATCAGCCCCAGCATTTT. Translation: CASSRPRGNQPQHF. The rearrangement links TRBV4-1 to TRBJ1-5; D is uncertain. The CDR3 spans 14 residues. Between the trimmed V and J ends, which lost 6 bases and 4 bases, there was a span of 13 bases. The germline gives CDR1 MGHRA, CDR2 YSYEKL.

The chain joins TRBV6-1 to TRBJ1-4; TRBD1 might be the D (6 bases). The length of the CDR3 is 15 residues. CDR1 is MNHNS and CDR2 is SASEGT in the germline V gene. V lost 6 bases, J lost 2 bases, and 13 bases lay in between. CDR3 in amino acids: CASSTTGFTNEKLFF. CDR3 sequence (DNA): TGTGCCAGCAGCACCACAGGGTTCACTAATGAAAAACTGTTTTTT.

The CDR3 sequence is CASGPRDRVKGYTF. For the CDR3, the DNA is TGTGCCAGCGGACCACGGGACCGTGTAAAGGGCTACACCTTC. V is TRBV6-5 and J is TRBJ1-2, with a possible D match to TRBD1 (5 bases). V dropped 8 bases and J dropped 8 bases, with 21 bases sitting between them. The CDR3 length is 14 residues. Per the germline V gene, CDR1 is MNHEY and CDR2 is SVGAGI.

V is TRBV4-1 and J is TRBJ1-4; 10 nucleotides agree with TRBD1. The CDR3 has 16 amino acids. The V segment lost 5 bases and the J segment 6 bases; nucleotides outside the gene matches: 9. Germline V gene sequence: CDR1 MGHRA, CDR2 YSYEKL. The CDR3 sequence is CASSERQGALYEKLFF. CDR3 DNA: TGCGCCAGCAGCGAGCGACAGGGGGCACTTTATGAAAAACTGTTTTTT.

V gene TRBV12-5 combines with J gene TRBJ2-3; TRBD2 might be the D (5 bases). Trimming pared 9 bases from V and 1 base from J, leaving 14 bases between. The CDR3 has 14 amino acids. The germline CDR1 and CDR2 sequences are LGHNT and FRNRAP. This CDR3 reads CASAAFGGTDTQYF. The CDR3 nucleotides read TGTGCTAGCGCCGCATTCGGGGGCACAGATACGCAGTATTTT.

The chain couples TRBV4-1 to TRBJ2-1; TRBD2 matches at 9 bases. V shed 0 bases, J shed 7 bases, and the junction held 7 bases outside the gene matches. The CDR3 contains 16 residues. The germline gives CDR1 MGHRA, CDR2 YSYEKL. The CDR3 nucleotides are TGCGCCAGCAGCCAAGATCGGGCGGGAGGGAGGAATGAGCAGTTCTTC. This sequence encodes CASSQDRAGGRNEQFF.

The V gene is TRBV27, the J gene TRBJ1-2; 8 positions agree with TRBD1. Trimming took 7 bases from V and 4 from J; bases not matched to a gene: 11. Per the germline V gene, CDR1 is MNHEY and CDR2 is SMNVEV (reference sequence). The CDR3 has 15 amino acids. This CDR3 reads CASMELTGASYGYTF. CDR3 sequence (DNA): TGTGCCAGCATGGAACTGACAGGGGCGTCCTATGGCTACACCTTC.

The chain couples TRBV7-9 to TRBJ1-2, with a possible D match to TRBD1 (5 bases). There are 12 residues in the CDR3. Germline lookup yields CDR1 SEHNR and CDR2 FQNEAQ (reference sequence). V dropped 5 bases and J dropped 5 bases, with 9 bases sitting between them. The CDR3 DNA reads TGTGCCAGCAGCGCTCAGGGATATGGCTACACCTTC. It is translated as CASSAQGYGYTF.

The chain combines TRBV7-9 with TRBJ2-4, with D possibly matching TRBD1 (6 bases). The CDR3 extends over 16 amino acids. Germline values: CDR1 SEHNR, CDR2 FQNEAQ (reference sequence). Trimming pared 4 bases from V and 0 bases from J, leaving 13 bases between. The DNA for the CDR3 is TGTGCCAGCAGCTCCTTACAGGGTGTAGCCAAAAACATTCAGTACTTC. This translates into CASSSLQGVAKNIQYF.

A few counts support this clone. CDR3 nucleotides: TGTGCCAGTAGTATCCACAGGGTCAACACCGGGGAGCTGTTTTTT. As protein: CASSIHRVNTGELFF. The chain has TRBV19 and TRBJ2-2, with a tentative D call TRBD1 (6 bases). This CDR3 has 15 residues. Germline-derived CDR1 and CDR2 are LNHDA and SQIVND (reference sequence). Trimming stripped 3 bases from V and 2 bases from J, with 10 bases between.

This chain uses TRBV5-4 with TRBJ2-5, with 8 bases aligning to TRBD2. This CDR3 has 15 amino acids. V lost 4 bases, J lost 2 bases, and 7 bases stayed unmatched. In germline, CDR1 is SGHNT, CDR2 YYREEE (reference sequence). The CDR3 region is CASSPIGTSQETQYF. The CDR3 coding sequence is TGTGCCAGCAGCCCCATCGGGACTAGTCAAGAGACCCAGTACTTC.

Comments on this clone: Other DNA sequences in the sample encode the same CDR3. The rearrangement joins TRBV30 to TRBJ1-5, with D unclear. The V gene's germline CDR1 is GTSNPN and CDR2 SVGIG (reference sequence). This CDR3 contains 13 residues. Trimming removed 1 base from V and 3 bases from J, with 7 bases in between. CDR3 amino acids: CAWSAGSNQPQHF. CDR3 nucleotides: TGTGCCTGGAGTGCCGGTTCCAATCAGCCCCAGCATTTT.

V usage is TRBV30 and J usage is TRBJ1-6, with TRBD1 as a possible D gene (5 bases). This CDR3 has 14 amino acids. Germline-derived CDR1 and CDR2 are GTSNPN and SVGIG (reference sequence). V shed 4 bases and J shed 7 bases, with 14 bases lying between them. The CDR3 region is CAWTIGDENSPLHF. Here the CDR3 DNA reads TGTGCCTGGACGATAGGGGACGAAAATTCACCCCTCCACTTT.

This chain joins TRBV18 and TRBJ2-7; 8 bases agree with TRBD2. With V trimmed by 7 bases and J by 1 base, 6 bases remained unmatched. Germline CDR1 and CDR2: KGHSH and LQKENI. The CDR3 length is 14 residues. CDR3 protein: CASLRLAGSYEQYF. The CDR3 bases are TGTGCCAGCTTGAGGCTAGCGGGTTCCTACGAGCAGTACTTC.

The J gene is TRBJ1-1, the V gene TRBV28; 9 nucleotides align to TRBD1. In germline, CDR1 is MDHEN, CDR2 SYDVKM. The J segment lost 4 bases and the V segment lost 8 bases, leaving 8 bases of the junction unmatched. The CDR3 spans 14 residues. For the CDR3, the DNA is TGTGCCAGCGAAACAGGGGGCGGGACCACTGAAGCTTTCTTT. This gives the protein CASETGGGTTEAFF.

The rearrangement joins TRBV9 to TRBJ2-1; D is perhaps TRBD2 (5 bases). Germline assignment: CDR1 SGDLS and CDR2 YYNGEE. The CDR3 runs 14 residues. V gave up 0 bases and J gave up 3 bases, with 7 bases separating them. CDR3 in amino acids: CASSVVTSYNEQFF. The CDR3 nucleotides are TGTGCCAGCAGCGTAGTAACTAGCTACAATGAGCAGTTCTTC.

About this clone itself: The sample carries other DNA sequences with the same CDR3. The chain uses TRBV4-3 and TRBJ2-5; possibly TRBD2 for D (5 bases). Looked up from germline, CDR1 is LGHNA and CDR2 is YSLEER. V was pared by 0 bases and J by 5 bases, with 13 bases between. The CDR3 has 15 amino acids. The CDR3 sequence is CASSQDRLAAETQYF. The DNA for the CDR3 is TGCGCCAGCAGCCAAGATCGGCTAGCCGCGGAGACCCAGTACTTC.

The gene calls are TRBV5-6 and TRBJ1-5; a weak D match, TRBD1 (5 bases). Germline CDR1 SGHDT, CDR2 YYEEEE. CDR3 size: 16 residues. V lost 4 bases and J lost 3, with 17 bases in between. This CDR3 reads CASSPDRKRANQPQHF. CDR3 nucleotides: TGTGCCAGCAGCCCCGACAGAAAACGGGCCAATCAGCCCCAGCATTTT.